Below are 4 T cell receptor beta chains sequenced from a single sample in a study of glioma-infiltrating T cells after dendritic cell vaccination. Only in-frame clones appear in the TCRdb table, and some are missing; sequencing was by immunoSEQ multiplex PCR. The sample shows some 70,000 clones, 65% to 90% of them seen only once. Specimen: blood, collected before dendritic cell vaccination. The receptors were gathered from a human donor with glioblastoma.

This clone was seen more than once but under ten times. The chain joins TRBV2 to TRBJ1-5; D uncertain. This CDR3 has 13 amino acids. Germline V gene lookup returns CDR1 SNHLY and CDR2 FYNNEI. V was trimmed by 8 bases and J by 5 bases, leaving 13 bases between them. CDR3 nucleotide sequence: TGTGCCAGCCATGAGTTCGTGGATCAGCCCCAGCATTTT. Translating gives CASHEFVDQPQHF.

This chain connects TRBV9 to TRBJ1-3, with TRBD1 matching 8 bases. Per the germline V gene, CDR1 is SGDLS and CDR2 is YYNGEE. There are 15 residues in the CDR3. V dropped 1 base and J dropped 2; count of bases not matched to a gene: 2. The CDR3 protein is CASSVQGAAGNTIYF. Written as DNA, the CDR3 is TGTGCCAGCAGCGTACAGGGGGCGGCTGGAAACACCATATATTTT.

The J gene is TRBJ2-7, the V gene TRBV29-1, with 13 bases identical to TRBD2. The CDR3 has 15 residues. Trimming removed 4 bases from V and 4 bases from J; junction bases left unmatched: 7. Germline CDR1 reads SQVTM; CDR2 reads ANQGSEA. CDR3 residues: CSVGTSGGRWYEQYF. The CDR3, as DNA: TGCAGCGTTGGGACTAGCGGGGGTCGGTGGTACGAGCAGTACTTC.

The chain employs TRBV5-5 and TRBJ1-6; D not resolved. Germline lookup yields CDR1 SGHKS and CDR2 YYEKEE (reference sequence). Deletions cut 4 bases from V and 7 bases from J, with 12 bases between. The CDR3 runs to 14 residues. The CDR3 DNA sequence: TGTGCCAGCAGCCCCACCGGGGAGAATTCACCCCTCCACTTT. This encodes CASSPTGENSPLHF.